This entry is about one TCR beta chain. This sample was included in a study of blood T cell repertoires in COVID-19. Overall study: PBMCs, B-cell-depleted T cells, or T cells provided the cDNA or gDNA that made up the material.

The CDR3 has 16 residues. Germline V lookup: CDR1 SNHLY, CDR2 FYNNEI. Trimming removed 2 bases from V and 4 bases from J; junction bases left unmatched: 6. In the original analysis: Cell counts per sample came from amplifying reference gene primers. Clones were read by immunoSEQ multiplex PCR, and TCRdb kept only the in-frame ones, dropping some. Clone size and V and J calls were adopted from that table, with D and trimming inferred from the DNA. This sample has more than 85,000 clones, with approximately 90% found just once. Sequencing input: peripheral blood. The J gene is TRBJ1-4, the V gene TRBV2, with TRBD1 matching over 8 bases. The receptor's source is a human donor in a cohort sampled during active COVID-19. For the CDR3, the DNA is TGTGCCAGCAGTGAATGGGGACAGGTTCTTAATGAAAAACTGTTTTTT. Its translation is CASSEWGQVLNEKLFF.